This T cell receptor beta chain comes out of a study of blood T cells in healthy people across ages. Using a J-beta primer mix together with a sample-barcoded 5' primer, a second PCR was run for roughly 7 to 12 cycles. Each CDR3 protein is one row after TCRdb ran MiXCR on the 5' RACE reads. The table includes some 1.6 million distinct CDR3 sequences, almost 35% detected once. Trimming cost V 3 bases and J 1 base, with 12 bases left between them. The CDR3 spans 14 residues. Looked up from germline, CDR1 is DFQATT and CDR2 is SNEGSKA (reference sequence). The study's findings and limits: For the donors, CMV status was unknown and possibly confounded expanded clonotype changes. Naive T cell percentage showed a strong correlation with the diversity of TCR beta.

Concerning this clonotype itself: Its antigen is currently unknown.

The sequence derives from a woman in her thirties in good health. The sample comprised blood. The rearrangement uses TRBV20-1 and TRBJ1-1; D not resolved. The CDR3 DNA is TGCAGTGCTAGTAGAGGACGGGGGAACACTGAAGCTTTCTTT. Protein: CSASRGRGNTEAFF.